This record covers a single T cell receptor (beta chain). Which antigen it targets is not known. It has no much larger one-base neighbor in the sample; base qualities were not kept. The immunoSEQ Assay was used to sequence TCRbeta CDR3 regions. After extraction, genomic DNA underwent amplification by bias-controlled multiplex PCR, followed by high-throughput sequencing. As for how the authors treated the data: To quantify the absolute abundance of every unique TCRbeta CDR3 region, sequences were collapsed and filtered. T cell fraction was estimated by normalizing TCRbeta template counts to usable DNA, which was measured by amplifying reference genes present in all nucleated cells. Repertoire TCRs were annotated as SARS-CoV-2-specific by exact matching of V gene, CDR3 amino acid sequence and J gene to a known reactive TCR set. MIRA supplied the reference SARS-CoV-2 TCR set, which was filtered for enrichment in COVID-19-positive ImmuneCODE repertoires so that public or cross-reactive TCRs were removed. Drawing on the MIRA antigens, annotated TCRs were analysed further at the level of specific ORF or position within ORF. Breadth was defined as annotated unique rearrangements over total unique productive rearrangements; depth was the summed frequency of those rearrangements. Two-sided Wilcoxon rank-sum tests were used to compare TCR breadth between groups. Here the immuneACCESS table is served through TCRdb, limited to in-frame sequences with V and J called. Missing clones are a known gap in these copies; in checked studies unresolved V genes cover under half, and the rest lacks a known reason. The DNA gave D and trimming, while V, J and clone size come from that table. The sample includes about 350,000 clones, with 80% to 90% observed a single time. Approximately 4.5% of the sample is in the top ten clones.

The junction carries 10 bases between V and J, which are trimmed by 8 bases and 0 bases respectively. From its cysteine to its phenylalanine, the CDR3 spans 13 amino acids. Of all the DNA, just the CDR3 is kept, 39 bases in frame from base 1. Sequences SNHLY (CDR1) and FYNNEI (CDR2) are obtained from the germline V gene. The sample comes from a study of Ad26.COV2.S vaccination and SARS-CoV-2 variants (dated by TCRdb to about 2021). Background on the whole study: Vaccine-arm donors came from COV1001, a multicentre, randomized, double-blind, placebo-controlled phase I-IIa trial of Ad26.COV2.S in healthy adults. Ad26.COV2.S was administered intramuscularly at 5 x 10^10 or 1 x 10^11 viral particles, either as a single shot or as two shots given 56 days apart. The specificity and breadth of SARS-CoV-2-reactive T cell receptors after Ad26.COV2.S vaccination were assessed by TCRbeta repertoire sequencing. The TCR-sequenced set comprised approximately 30 samples: roughly 19 Ad26.COV2.S vaccine recipients, 5 placebo recipients and 8 SARS-CoV-2 convalescent individuals. Trial participants were randomized into five groups of five, in which low-dose or high-dose Ad26.COV2.S was given once or twice, or placebo was given on both occasions. Investigators did not know the trial group allocation while performing experiments and assessing outcomes. What the authors observed across the whole study: The study was not powered for comparison of responses between vaccine doses or regimens. It was noted by the authors that total T cell responses may have been underestimated by the TCR breadth and depth analyses. Ad26.COV2.S recipients had higher spike-specific TCR breadth than placebo recipients (P = 0.0014). After vaccination, spike-specific CD8+ and CD4+ T cell responses were reported to show substantial breadth. Vaccine and placebo recipients had similar non-spike TCR breadth, a finding consistent with the vaccine containing only spike.

This sample's treatment or condition label indicates: some 20 received Ad26.COV2.S at low or high dose, single or two shots; 5 received placebo; per-sample allocation not given. Repertoires of vaccine and placebo recipients were sequenced from samples taken on day 63 after the first injection. In Cohort 1b, roughly 26 adults aged 18-55 years were enrolled at a single site in Boston, USA, between 29 July and 7 August 2020. As a vaccine, Ad26.COV2.S was a replication-incompetent adenovirus type 26 vector that expressed a prefusion-stabilized SARS-CoV-2 spike protein derived from the original Wuhan strain.

This material consisted of peripheral blood, taken in a trial of Ad26.COV2.S vaccine versus placebo. This clonotype was sampled from a person aged 18-65 years who received the Ad26.COV2.S COVID-19 vaccine or a placebo. Recombination joined TRBV2 with TRBJ1-2, with TRBD1 perhaps the D gene, on 6 matching bases. The CDR3 in this case is CASGQSPNYGYTF. The nucleotides are TGTGCCAGCGGACAGTCACCTAACTATGGCTACACCTTC.